Presented here are 29 T cell receptor beta chains from one specimen sequenced in a study of spatial heterogeneity in lung cancer. The time point: blood at routine non-recurrence follow-up after resection. The study sequenced unsorted whole RNA from tumor, nontumor lung or frozen PBMC. MiXCR, run by TCRdb on the 5' RACE reads, gives a single entry per CDR3 protein. The sample records fewer than 55,000 distinct CDR3 sequences, roughly 7.4% being singletons. This specimen was PBMCs, taken at follow-up. These receptors originate from a female donor with early-stage non-small cell lung cancer.

In this sample, this clonotype turned up a few times. The chain combines TRBV6-1 with TRBJ2-4; 14 nucleotides line up with TRBD2. Germline CDR1 is MNHNS and CDR2 is SASEGT. The CDR3 has 20 amino acids. J lost 0 bases, V lost 4 bases, and 11 bases had no gene match. In nucleotides, the CDR3 is TGTGCCAGCAGTGGCTCGACTAGCGGGGGGGCTTTTATAGCCAAAAACATTCAGTACTTC. Translated: CASSGSTSGGAFIAKNIQYF.

The chain carries TRBV5-1 and TRBJ2-7, with TRBD1 as a possible D gene (5 bases). CDR3 length equals 14 residues. V lost 1 base to trimming and J lost 2 bases, with 10 bases between them. Germline CDR1 reads SGHRS; CDR2 reads YFSETQ. The CDR3 sequence: CASSLTGDTYEQYF. The DNA of the CDR3 is TGCGCCAGCAGCTTGACAGGCGACACCTACGAGCAGTACTTC.

Ten or more counts support this clonotype. This rearrangement joins TRBV6-2 or TRBV6-3 to TRBJ2-7, with no clear D. The germline V and J ends were trimmed by 4 bases and 2 bases, with 12 bases remaining between them. The CDR3 is made up of 14 amino acids. The V gene's germline CDR1 is MNHEY and CDR2 SVGEGT. Here the CDR3 DNA reads TGTGCCAGCAGTTTTATGGCTGGAGCCTACGAGCAGTACTTC. Protein: CASSFMAGAYEQYF.

Ten or more counts support this clonotype. The V call is TRBV5-5, the J call TRBJ2-1; the D call may be TRBD1 or TRBD2 (6 bases each). The V end lost 6 bases, the J end lost 5 bases, and 15 bases lay between the germline ends. Per the germline V gene, CDR1 is SGHKS and CDR2 is YYEKEE (reference sequence). The CDR3 spans 14 residues. CDR3 nucleotide sequence: TGTGCCAGCAACCGAGTGGGGGGCAACAATGAGCAGTTCTTC. Residues: CASNRVGGNNEQFF.

J is TRBJ1-6 and V is TRBV10-2; D gene unclear. Trimming left V 0 bases short and J 4 bases short, with 10 bases between. Germline V gives CDR1 WSHSY, CDR2 SAAADI. CDR3 length equals 16 residues. The CDR3 DNA follows: TGCGCCAGCAGTGAGTCGTTCGGGCCTTATAATTCACCCCTCCACTTT. This encodes CASSESFGPYNSPLHF.

This clonotype was seen repeatedly, ten times or more. The gene calls are TRBV11-2 and TRBJ2-2; D gene unclear. This CDR3 has 14 amino acids. Trimming pared 5 bases from V and 6 bases from J, leaving 13 bases between. The germline gives CDR1 SGHAT, CDR2 FQNNGV. This chain's CDR3 is CASSVGRSSGELFF. The CDR3 DNA sequence: TGTGCCAGCAGCGTTGGACGGTCCTCCGGGGAGCTGTTTTTT.

The rearrangement links TRBV3-1 to TRBJ2-7; 7 bases fit TRBD2. With V trimmed by 1 base and J by 0 bases, 6 bases remained unmatched. Germline CDR1 and CDR2: LGHDT and YNNKEL (reference sequence). CDR3 length: 16 amino acids. CDR3 protein: CASSQALAAISYEQYF. In DNA form, the CDR3 reads TGTGCCAGCAGCCAAGCCCTAGCGGCCATCTCCTACGAGCAGTACTTC.

This clonotype has a count of ten or more. The chain recombines TRBV20-1 with TRBJ2-7, with unresolved D. CDR3 length: 14 amino acids. Trimming pared 0 bases from V and 2 bases from J, leaving 11 bases between. Germline V gene data show CDR1 as DFQATT and CDR2 as SNEGSKA (reference sequence). The chain's CDR3 is CSARDAVGTYEQYF. In DNA, the CDR3 is TGCAGTGCTAGAGATGCGGTGGGAACCTACGAGCAGTACTTC.

This chain links TRBV12-3 or TRBV12-4 with TRBJ2-2, with D unresolved. The CDR3 runs to 13 residues. V was clipped by 8 bases and J by 0 bases, with 7 bases between them. In DNA, the CDR3 is TGTGCCAGCCTGGTCACGAACACCGGGGAGCTGTTTTTT. Protein sequence: CASLVTNTGELFF.

In this sample, this clonotype turned up many times. CDR3 bases: TGTGCCAGCAGTTTAACCAGAAGTAGCAATCAGCCCCAGCATTTT. It specifies CASSLTRSSNQPQHF. The chain uses TRBV27 and TRBJ1-5; D unresolved. V was trimmed by 2 bases and J by 0 bases, leaving 8 bases between them. There are 15 residues in the CDR3. Germline V gene data show CDR1 as MNHEY and CDR2 as SMNVEV (reference sequence).

This clonotype was counted only a few times. The chain is built from TRBV12-3 or TRBV12-4 and TRBJ1-2; D possibly corresponds to TRBD1 (5 bases). This CDR3 comprises 14 residues. V lost 8 bases, J lost 8 bases, and 21 bases lay in between. The CDR3 reads CASRTTSGFWGYTF. The CDR3 DNA follows: TGTGCCAGCCGAACCACATCAGGGTTTTGGGGCTACACCTTC.

This clonotype was detected ten times or more. In nucleotides, the CDR3 is TGTGCCAGCAGACTTGACAATAACCAAGAGACCCAGTACTTC. Protein sequence: CASRLDNNQETQYF. The J gene is TRBJ2-5, the V gene TRBV6-1; D gene uncertain. The CDR3 consists of 14 residues. The germline CDR1 and CDR2 sequences are MNHNS and SASEGT. V shed 6 bases and J shed 0 bases, with 11 bases lying between them.

This clonotype was observed many times. This chain joins TRBV2 and TRBJ2-3; the match to TRBD1 covers 9 bases. V trimming: 6 bases; J trimming: 3 bases; junction bases outside the gene matches: 7. The CDR3 runs to 15 residues. Germline CDR1 and CDR2: SNHLY and FYNNEI. CDR3 sequence (DNA): TGTGCCAGCAGCGGTGGGACAGGGATGACAGATACGCAGTATTTT. It yields the protein CASSGGTGMTDTQYF.

This clonotype showed up many times. V is TRBV6-1 and J is TRBJ1-2; tentatively, D is TRBD1 (5 bases). V shed 7 bases and J shed 3 bases, with 18 bases lying between them. The CDR3 spans 15 residues. Germline values: CDR1 MNHNS, CDR2 SASEGT. In nucleotides, the CDR3 is TGTGCCAGCATACCCCTCTACGCACAGGACTATGGCTACACCTTC. It yields the protein CASIPLYAQDYGYTF.

This chain uses TRBV18 with TRBJ1-1; D not resolved. V was cut by 1 base and J by 8 bases, with 14 bases left in between. CDR1 KGHSH and CDR2 LQKENI come from the germline V gene. CDR3 size: 14 residues. The CDR3 DNA reads TGTGCCAGCTCACCACTCCAGGAACGGGGAGAAGCTTTCTTT. Amino acid sequence: CASSPLQERGEAFF.

V usage is TRBV6-2 or TRBV6-3 and J usage is TRBJ2-1; 9 bases are a match to TRBD2. The CDR3 is made up of 15 amino acids. The V segment lost 6 bases and the J segment 12 bases; nucleotides outside the gene matches: 15. The germline CDR1 and CDR2 sequences are MNHEY and SVGEGT. The CDR3 DNA sequence: TGTGCCAGCAGCACCAGAGCATGGGGGCGGGAGGGGCAGTTCTTC. It encodes CASSTRAWGREGQFF.

This clonotype was observed many times. J is TRBJ2-1 and V is TRBV5-1; possibly TRBD1 or TRBD2 for D (5 bases each). CDR3 size: 16 residues. Trimming removed 3 bases at V and 7 bases at J, with 20 bases between. Germline-derived CDR1 and CDR2 are SGHRS and YFSETQ. The CDR3 spells CASSSSGTPKLNEQFF. The CDR3 DNA sequence: TGCGCCAGCAGCTCCTCCGGGACCCCAAAGCTGAATGAGCAGTTCTTC.

The rearrangement uses TRBV12-3 or TRBV12-4 and TRBJ2-2; TRBD1 matches 11 bases. This CDR3 has 16 residues. V shed 6 bases, J shed 5 bases, and the junction held 8 bases outside the gene matches. Here the CDR3 reads CASSTTGQGGTGELFF. The CDR3 DNA reads as TGTGCCAGCAGCACTACGGGACAGGGGGGTACCGGGGAGCTGTTTTTT.

This clonotype was recorded at least ten times. The rearrangement uses TRBV7-2 and TRBJ2-1; the D gene could be TRBD1 or TRBD2 (5 bases each). Trimming stripped 7 bases from V and 12 bases from J, with 19 bases between. The CDR3 has 13 amino acids. The V gene's germline CDR1 is SGHTA and CDR2 FQGNSA. CDR3 region: CASNPETLGPQFF. The CDR3 DNA reads TGTGCCAGCAACCCTGAGACTCTGGGACCGCAGTTCTTC.

This clonotype has ten or more counts. The chain couples TRBV5-1 to TRBJ1-6; no reliable D call. CDR1 SGHRS and CDR2 YFSETQ come from the germline V gene. The CDR3 extends over 14 amino acids. The ends were cut back, 4 bases at V and 8 bases at J, with 13 bases in the middle. CDR3: CASSVEHGYSPLHF. CDR3 nucleotides: TGCGCCAGCAGCGTCGAACACGGCTATTCACCCCTCCACTTT. Based on the CDR3 plus reference TRBV5-1 and TRBJ1-6, the full variable domain is KAGVTQTPRYLIKTRGQQVTLSCSPISGHRSVSWYQQTPGQGLQFLFEYFSETQRNKGNFPGRFSGRQFSNSRSEMNVSTLELGDSALYLCASSVEHGYSPLHFGNGTRLTVT.

In its sample, this clonotype was seen many times. This chain uses TRBV4-3 with TRBJ2-5, with 10 bases matching TRBD2. The CDR3 length is 17 residues. V gave up 1 base and J gave up 0 bases; unmatched junction bases: 5. Germline assignment: CDR1 LGHNA and CDR2 YSLEER. CDR3 nucleotides: TGCGCCAGCAGCCAAGGCACTAGCGGGGAGTACCAAGAGACCCAGTACTTC. Translated: CASSQGTSGEYQETQYF.

The V and J genes are TRBV5-1 and TRBJ2-3; D perhaps matches TRBD1 (6 bases). From germline, CDR1 is SGHRS and CDR2 YFSETQ. CDR3 length: 14 residues. Between the trimmed V and J ends, which lost 4 bases and 0 bases, there was a span of 9 bases. Here the CDR3 reads CASSPGQSTDTQYF. CDR3 coding DNA: TGCGCCAGCAGCCCCGGACAGAGCACAGATACGCAGTATTTT.

In its sample, this clonotype was seen many times. The rearrangement joins TRBV28 to TRBJ1-5; unclear D gene. V lost 3 bases, J lost 7 bases, and 13 bases lay in between. The CDR3 loop spans 14 amino acids. The V gene's germline CDR1 is MDHEN and CDR2 SYDVKM. The CDR3 DNA reads TGTGCCAGCAGTTTCGGAGGGATCGGGCAGCCCCAGCATTTT. Residues: CASSFGGIGQPQHF.

At least ten counts were recorded for this clonotype. V gene TRBV12-3 or TRBV12-4 combines with J gene TRBJ1-2; the D gene is possibly TRBD1 (5 bases). This CDR3 contains 13 residues. V was pared by 6 bases and J by 4 bases, with 12 bases between. Here the CDR3 DNA reads TGTGCCAGCAGCCCGGGACCCTCCTATGGCTACACCTTC. It codes for CASSPGPSYGYTF.

The gene calls are TRBV2 and TRBJ2-1, with D unclear. Germline CDR1 and CDR2: SNHLY and FYNNEI. Between the trimmed V and J ends, which lost 3 bases and 9 bases, there was a span of 9 bases. The CDR3 loop spans 12 amino acids. The DNA for the CDR3 is TGTGCCAGCAGTGAGTTGCGTAGTGAGCAGTTCTTC. Protein product: CASSELRSEQFF.

This clonotype was seen many times. J is TRBJ2-7 and V is TRBV6-5; D is perhaps TRBD1 (7 bases). Trimming pared 7 bases from V and 4 bases from J, leaving 17 bases between. Germline CDR1 and CDR2: MNHEY and SVGAGI. The CDR3 length is 14 residues. The CDR3 region is CASTRGADIYEQYF. The CDR3 nucleotides read TGTGCCAGCACCAGGGGGGCCGACATTTACGAGCAGTACTTC.

This chain links TRBV2 with TRBJ1-5; the match to TRBD1 covers 8 bases. The V and J ends lost 7 bases and 11 bases, in that order; junction bases with no gene match: 10. CDR1 is SNHLY and CDR2 is FYNNEI in the germline V gene. This CDR3 spans 13 amino acids. CDR3 sequence (DNA): TGTGCCAGCACCCTTCTGTTGGGACAGGCCCAGCATTTT. Translated: CASTLLLGQAQHF.

This clonotype has a count of ten or more. The chain employs TRBV28 and TRBJ2-1, with D perhaps TRBD1 or TRBD2 (5 bases each). Looked up from germline, CDR1 is MDHEN and CDR2 is SYDVKM. Between the trimmed V and J ends, which lost 3 bases and 9 bases, there was a span of 9 bases. The CDR3 contains 12 residues. CDR3 residues: CASSLRGGEQFF. DNA for the CDR3: TGTGCCAGCAGTTTGAGGGGTGGTGAGCAGTTCTTC.

This clonotype was counted at least ten times. The chain links TRBV3-1 to TRBJ2-5; 12 bases line up with TRBD2. The CDR3 is made up of 16 amino acids. V gave up 3 bases and J gave up 5 bases; unmatched junction bases: 7. Per germline, CDR1 LGHDT and CDR2 YNNKEL (reference sequence). CDR3 residues: CASSQFRTSGVETQYF. The CDR3, as DNA: TGTGCCAGCAGCCAGTTTAGGACTAGCGGGGTGGAGACCCAGTACTTC.